What follows are 12 T cell receptor beta chains derived from one specimen sequenced in a study of tumor and adjacent non-tumor tissue in lung cancer. Three rounds of nested PCR, following a modified ARM-PCR protocol, produced the TCRbeta library. TCRdb re-analysed the multiplex PCR reads in MiXCR, keeping a single row per CDR3 protein. This sample has 90,000 to 100,000 distinct CDR3 sequences, with 80% found just once. RNA was extracted from bulk tissue without any cell sorting. Distant lung tissue was collected more than 3 cm away from the tumor edge. The sample comprised distant non-tumor lung tissue. These receptors originate from a man between 60 and 70 years old with small cell lung cancer.

A remark on this clonotype: Compared with germline, one end of the junction differs, possibly owing to a read error. V gene TRBV12-3 or TRBV12-4 combines with J gene TRBJ2-1; 7 bases are shared with TRBD1. The CDR3 sequence is 14 residues long. CDR3: CTSSLNRGSNEQFF. CDR3 in DNA: TGTACCAGCAGTTTGAACAGGGGATCAAATGAGCAATTCTTC.

The V and J genes are TRBV24-1 and TRBJ2-1; D gene uncertain. Germline V lookup: CDR1 KGHDR, CDR2 SFDVKD. The V end was cut by 1 base, the J end by 6 bases, with 21 bases between. This CDR3 contains 18 residues. CDR3 sequence reads: CATSDFRIGLGIGNEQFF. For the CDR3, the DNA is TGTGCCACCAGTGATTTCAGAATCGGGCTAGGCATCGGCAATGAGCAGTTCTTC.

The J gene is TRBJ2-7, the V gene TRBV6-1; D call uncertain. The CDR3 is made up of 15 amino acids. Germline V gives CDR1 MNHNS, CDR2 SASEGT. The CDR3 protein is CASTMLPVSSYEQFV. The CDR3 DNA reads TGTGCCAGCACCATGCTCCCAGTTAGCTCCTACGAGCAGTTCGTC.

Notes on this clonotype: At one boundary the junction diverges from the germline segment, which might be a read error. This chain joins TRBV6-1 and TRBJ1-4; D unresolved. The CDR3 runs to 13 residues. Germline-derived CDR1 and CDR2 are MNHNS and SASEGT. This CDR3 is CASRLSSHDKLFF. CDR3 nucleotides: TGTGCCAGCAGACTTTCATCTCATGATAAACTGTTTTTT.

Concerning this clonotype: One end of the junction is discordant with germline, which a read error may explain. The chain employs TRBV11-2 and TRBJ2-2; no clear D. CDR1 and CDR2 (germline): SGHAT, FQNNGV. The CDR3 has 14 amino acids. The CDR3 DNA reads as TGTGCCAGCAGCTTAGCGCGGATGACCGGAGAGCTGTTTTTT. It specifies CASSLARMTGELFF.

This clonotype appeared many times. V and J are TRBV28 and TRBJ1-5; D is uncertain. Deletions cut 5 bases from V and 2 bases from J, with 10 bases between. The CDR3 covers 14 residues. Germline loops: CDR1 MDHEN, CDR2 SYDVKM. Written as DNA, the CDR3 is TGTGCCAGCAGTCCCCGGAGGGGCAATCAGCCCCAGCATTTT. As protein: CASSPRRGNQPQHF.

About this clonotype itself: Germline is not matched at one junction end, which may reflect a read error. The rearrangement uses TRBV6-5 and TRBJ2-1; D gene unclear. CDR1 is MNHEY, CDR2 SVGAGI, per germline. This CDR3 region has 14 residues. CDR3 residues: CANSYGAPAGEQFF. The CDR3 bases are TGTGCCAACAGTTACGGCGCCCCCGCTGGTGAACAGTTCTTC.

This clonotype was observed a few times. This chain links TRBV4-1 with TRBJ2-7; D call uncertain. CDR3 size: 17 residues. The germline CDR1 and CDR2 sequences are MGHRA and YSYEKL. The V and J ends lost 1 base and 0 bases respectively, with 16 bases between them. The CDR3 DNA reads as TGCGCCAGCAGCCAAGCCATAAGGCGGACGGACTCCTACGAGCAGTACTTC. Amino acids: CASSQAIRRTDSYEQYF.

This clonotype was seen repeatedly, ten times or more. The chain links TRBV30 to TRBJ1-1; 10 nucleotides align to TRBD1. The CDR3 runs to 13 residues. The trim removed 3 bases at V and 4 bases at J, leaving 2 bases unmatched. The V gene's germline CDR1 is GTSNPN and CDR2 SVGIG (reference sequence). The CDR3 DNA sequence: TGTGCCTGGAGGACAGGGGGCTCCACTGAAGCTTTCTTT. It codes for CAWRTGGSTEAFF.

Concerning this clonotype itself: The junction and the germline gene differ at one end; a read error may be behind it. The chain is built from TRBV6-1 and TRBJ2-1; D gene uncertain. Germline V gene lookup returns CDR1 MNHNS and CDR2 SASEGT. CDR3 length: 14 residues. CDR3: CVSIFSWSGNEQFF. DNA for the CDR3: TGTGTCAGCATCTTTAGCTGGAGTGGGAATGAGCAGTTCTTC.

To note about this clonotype: A much more abundant neighbour one base away suggests this may be a read error. V is TRBV24-1 and J is TRBJ1-1, with 11 bases matching TRBD1. Germline V gives CDR1 KGHDR, CDR2 SFDVKD. The CDR3 covers 14 residues. Here the CDR3 reads CDTRRTGGKAEAFF. In nucleotides, the CDR3 is TGTGACACCAGGCGGACAGGGGGCAAAGCTGAAGCTTTCTTT.

The table lists this clonotype with many counts. The chain employs TRBV20-1 and TRBJ2-3, with 8 bases matching TRBD2. Germline CDR1 is DFQATT and CDR2 is SNEGSKA (reference sequence). Trimming took 6 bases from V and 6 from J; bases not matched to a gene: 14. The CDR3 has 15 residues. The CDR3 reads CSARGGFGGGDTQYF. Here the CDR3 DNA reads TGCAGTGCCCGGGGGGGTTTTGGTGGAGGGGATACGCAGTATTTT.